This T cell receptor (beta chain) was retrieved from a study of shared clonotypes between healthy human individuals. The V end lost 2 bases, the J end lost 8 bases, and 6 bases lay between the germline ends. Germline V gene data show CDR1 as MDHEN and CDR2 as SYDVKM. This CDR3 is 11 amino acids long. Overall study results and limits: Compared with clonotypes that all four donors shared, non-shared clonotypes had lower generation probabilities.

Replicate PCRs run on sorted subsets employed 200 ng DNA, approximately 30,000 T cell genomes. Data came from immunoSEQ multiplex PCR; TCRdb stores just in-frame clones and leaves some out. The data hold 2 million to 2.5 million clones, with 92% observed a single time. Subsets obtained from CD4+ cells comprised CD45RA+ naive and CD45RA-negative memory cells. About this clone: No antigen is known for it. The sample holds other DNA sequences that translate to the same CDR3.

The chain employs TRBV28 and TRBJ1-2; no clear D gene. The source material was naive CD4+ T cells from PBMCs. Indicated subset: CD45RA+ positively selected. The TCR sequence derives from a man aged 18 to 29 in good health. Some clones in this sample may be carry-over from other donors' samples. Written as DNA, the CDR3 is TGTGCCAGCAGTTTAGACTCCGGCTACACCTTC. This encodes CASSLDSGYTF.